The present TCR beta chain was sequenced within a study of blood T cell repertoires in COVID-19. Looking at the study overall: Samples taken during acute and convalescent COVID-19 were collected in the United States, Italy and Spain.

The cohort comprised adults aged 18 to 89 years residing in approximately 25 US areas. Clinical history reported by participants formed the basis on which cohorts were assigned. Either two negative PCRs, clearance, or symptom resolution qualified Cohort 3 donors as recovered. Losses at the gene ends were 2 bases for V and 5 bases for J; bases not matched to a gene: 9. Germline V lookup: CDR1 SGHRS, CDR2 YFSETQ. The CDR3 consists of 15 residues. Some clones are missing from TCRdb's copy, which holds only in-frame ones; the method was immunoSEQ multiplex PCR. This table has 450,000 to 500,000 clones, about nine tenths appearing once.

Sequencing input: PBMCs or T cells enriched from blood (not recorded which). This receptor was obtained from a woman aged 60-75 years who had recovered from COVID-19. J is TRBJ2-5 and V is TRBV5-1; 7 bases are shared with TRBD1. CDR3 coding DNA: TGCGCCAGCAGCTTTAAGGGGGCGATTCATGAGACCCAGTACTTC. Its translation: CASSFKGAIHETQYF.